Below, 26 T cell receptor beta chains from the same sample are listed, as sequenced in a study of shared clonotypes between healthy human individuals. The method was immunoSEQ multiplex PCR; TCRdb's version includes in-frame clones alone and lacks a portion of them. The data contain more than 400,000 clones, 78% of them singletons. Material for sequencing was PBMCs. The receptors were sampled from a woman aged 40 to 50 in good health. Some clones in this sample may be carry-over from other donors' samples.

The rearrangement links TRBV7-2 to TRBJ2-1; D remains unclear. V dropped 0 bases and J dropped 4 bases, with 10 bases sitting between them. Germline loops: CDR1 SGHTA, CDR2 FQGNSA. The CDR3 is made up of 15 amino acids. This CDR3 is CASSLALGTYNEQFF. CDR3 nucleotides: TGTGCCAGCAGCTTAGCCCTGGGAACATACAATGAGCAGTTCTTC. Supplemented by reference TRBV7-2 and TRBJ2-1, the full variable domain reads GAGVSQSPSNKVTEKGKDVELRCDPISGHTALYWYRQSLGQGLEFLIYFQGNSAPDKSGLPSDRFSAERTGGSVSTLTIQRTQQEDSAVYLCASSLALGTYNEQFFGPGTRLTVL.

The chain carries TRBV5-1 and TRBJ2-2; D possibly matches TRBD1 or TRBD2 (5 bases each). Between the trimmed V and J ends, which lost 0 bases and 4 bases, there was a span of 10 bases. This CDR3 is 15 amino acids long. Germline lookup yields CDR1 SGHRS and CDR2 YFSETQ. The chain's CDR3 is CASSLVGPTTGELFF. The CDR3 coding sequence is TGCGCCAGCAGCTTGGTGGGACCCACCACCGGGGAGCTGTTTTTT.

This clone occurred once. The chain joins TRBV29-1 to TRBJ2-6; D uncertain. The germline V gene encodes CDR1 SQVTM and CDR2 ANQGSEA. The CDR3 spans 13 residues. Trimming pared 0 bases from V and 3 bases from J, leaving 3 bases between. The CDR3 spells CSVEDRGANVLTF. The DNA for the CDR3 is TGCAGCGTTGAAGATCGTGGGGCCAACGTCCTGACTTTC.

The CDR3 here is CASSLSDVGYTF. CDR3 nucleotides: TGTGCCAGCAGCTTATCAGACGTCGGCTACACCTTC. The chain joins TRBV7-9 to TRBJ1-2; the D is unclear. This CDR3 is 12 amino acids long. The germline gives CDR1 SEHNR, CDR2 FQNEAQ (reference sequence). The V end lost 2 bases, the J end lost 8 bases, and 9 bases lay between the germline ends.

This rearrangement joins TRBV28 to TRBJ1-2; D is unresolved. The V gene's germline CDR1 is MDHEN and CDR2 SYDVKM. V shed 3 bases and J shed 3 bases, with 5 bases lying between them. This CDR3 contains 12 residues. CDR3 in amino acids: CASSFIDYGYTF. As DNA, the CDR3 is TGTGCCAGCAGTTTTATTGACTATGGCTACACCTTC.

This clone appeared once. The genes are TRBV7-3 and TRBJ2-7, with a tentative D call TRBD2 (5 bases). The V end was cut by 5 bases, the J end by 2 bases, with 13 bases between. CDR1 is SGHTA and CDR2 is FQGTGA in the germline V gene. This CDR3 region has 14 residues. The CDR3 region has the DNA TGTGCCAGCAGCCCAACGACGGGAACCTACGAGCAGTACTTC. This sequence encodes CASSPTTGTYEQYF.

The V and J genes are TRBV6-1 and TRBJ2-3; D is tentatively TRBD1 or TRBD2 (6 bases each). The length of the CDR3 is 15 residues. From germline, CDR1 is MNHNS and CDR2 SASEGT. Trimming left V 3 bases short and J 4 bases short, with 14 bases between. The CDR3 sequence is CASSDVAGTSDTQYF. The CDR3 nucleotides are TGTGCCAGCAGTGATGTGGCGGGGACATCAGATACGCAGTATTTT.

The chain has TRBV18 and TRBJ2-7; 7 bases are shared with TRBD2. V dropped 4 bases and J dropped 3; count of bases not matched to a gene: 12. CDR1 KGHSH and CDR2 LQKENI come from the germline V gene. The CDR3 runs 16 residues. CDR3 amino acids: CASSRTHSGSDYEQYF. For the CDR3, the DNA is TGTGCCAGCTCACGAACGCATAGCGGGTCCGACTACGAGCAGTACTTC.

Details on this clone: The likely explanation is a read error, given a far larger clone one base away. V usage is TRBV5-1 and J usage is TRBJ1-5, with unresolved D. Per germline, CDR1 SGHRS and CDR2 YFSETQ. The CDR3 runs 19 residues. V lost 4 bases and J lost 0, with 23 bases in between. This CDR3 reads CASSPPQARPERSNQPQHF. CDR3 coding DNA: TGCGCCAGCAGCCCTCCCCAGGCCCGACCCGAACGTAGCAATCAGCCCCAGCATTTT.

The chain joins TRBV19 to TRBJ2-2, with 9 bases that match TRBD1. The germline CDR1 and CDR2 sequences are LNHDA and SQIVND (reference sequence). V dropped 10 bases and J dropped 0; count of bases not matched to a gene: 3. The CDR3 sequence is 14 residues long. CDR3 nucleotides: TGTGCCACCAGACAGGGGGCGAACACCGGGGAGCTGTTTTTT. Amino acid sequence: CATRQGANTGELFF.

The J gene is TRBJ2-1, the V gene TRBV30; weak D call: TRBD1 (5 bases). The CDR3 is 14 amino acids. Per the germline V gene, CDR1 is GTSNPN and CDR2 is SVGIG (reference sequence). V was clipped by 0 bases and J by 2 bases, with 8 bases between them. The CDR3 sequence is CAWSVRRAYNEQFF. The CDR3 nucleotides read TGTGCCTGGAGTGTACGCAGGGCCTACAATGAGCAGTTCTTC.

The V gene is TRBV4-3, the J gene TRBJ1-1; 10 positions match TRBD1. The CDR3 covers 14 residues. The germline gives CDR1 LGHNA, CDR2 YSLEER. V lost 5 bases to trimming and J lost 4 bases; unmatched junction nucleotides: 4. CDR3 bases: TGCGCCAGCAGCTACGGACAGGGGGGCACTGAAGCTTTCTTT. It is translated as CASSYGQGGTEAFF.

This chain uses TRBV9 with TRBJ2-2, with 7 bases lining up with TRBD1. J was trimmed by 0 bases and V by 3 bases; bases with no gene match: 5. Germline CDR1 is SGDLS and CDR2 is YYNGEE. This CDR3 has 16 residues. The CDR3 sequence: CASSATGTANTGELFF. As DNA, the CDR3 is TGTGCCAGCAGCGCAACCGGGACAGCGAACACCGGGGAGCTGTTTTTT.

The V and J genes are TRBV9 and TRBJ2-2; D remains ambiguous. This CDR3 is built from 16 residues. V lost 3 bases to trimming and J lost 1 base, with 13 bases between them. The germline V gene has CDR1 SGDLS and CDR2 YYNGEE. CDR3: CASSAYPSGNTGELFF. The CDR3 DNA sequence: TGTGCCAGCAGCGCTTACCCGTCCGGGAACACCGGGGAGCTGTTTTTT.

This clone was counted between two and nine times. This chain links TRBV5-5 with TRBJ2-5; maybe TRBD2 (5 bases). CDR1 is SGHKS, CDR2 YYEKEE, per germline (reference sequence). Trimming took 7 bases from V and 5 from J, leaving 15 bases between them. CDR3 length equals 13 residues. The CDR3 bases are TGTGCCAGCTCCCCGACGGGAAGGGAGACCCAGTACTTC. It codes for CASSPTGRETQYF.

This clone has a count of ten or more. J is TRBJ1-5 and V is TRBV19, with 7 nucleotides matching TRBD1. Trimming cost V 5 bases and J 1 base; bases outside gene matches: 8. Germline assignment: CDR1 LNHDA and CDR2 SQIVND (reference sequence). There are 16 residues in the CDR3. This chain's CDR3 is CASSLRQQGSNQPQHF. CDR3 in DNA: TGTGCCAGTAGTTTAAGACAACAGGGGAGCAATCAGCCCCAGCATTTT.

The V and J genes are TRBV7-9 and TRBJ2-3; D may be TRBD2 (6 bases). V was shortened by 5 bases and J by 1 base, with 13 bases between the two germline ends. The V gene's germline CDR1 is SEHNR and CDR2 FQNEAQ (reference sequence). This CDR3 comprises 15 residues. CDR3 in amino acids: CASSPTLAGTDTQYF. The CDR3 bases are TGTGCCAGCAGCCCAACCTTAGCGGGCACAGATACGCAGTATTTT.

This sequence joins TRBV4-1 and TRBJ2-3, with a weak D call TRBD1 (5 bases). The CDR3 is 15 residues long. Germline loops: CDR1 MGHRA, CDR2 YSYEKL. Trimming pared 4 bases from V and 3 bases from J, leaving 14 bases between. The CDR3 spells CASSPRQTRTDTQYF. The CDR3 DNA sequence: TGCGCCAGCAGCCCCCGACAGACCAGGACAGATACGCAGTATTTT.

This clone has just a few counts. The chain recombines TRBV10-1 with TRBJ2-5; 9 bases align to TRBD2. The J call may be faulty, since TRBJ2-7 better matches the DNA end. Germline lookup yields CDR1 WNHNN and CDR2 SYGVQD (reference sequence). The CDR3 length is 15 residues. CDR3 bases: TGCGCCAGCAGTGAGATTCGCGGGGGGGTCTACGAGCAGTACTTC. This sequence encodes CASSEIRGGVYEQYF.

This chain connects TRBV6-4 to TRBJ2-5; 7 bases are shared with TRBD1. Germline trimming cut 6 bases from V and 4 bases from J; bases unmatched to any gene: 8. Germline V gene lookup returns CDR1 MRHNA and CDR2 SNTAGT. The CDR3 consists of 14 residues. CDR3 sequence: CASSPTGSSETQYF. The CDR3, as DNA: TGTGCCAGCAGCCCGACAGGGAGTTCAGAGACCCAGTACTTC.

This clone was picked up a small number of times. A read error is the likely source, as a far larger clone sits one nucleotide away. The same CDR3 also results from other DNA sequences found in this sample. The rearrangement links TRBV5-4 to TRBJ2-3; 16 bases map to TRBD2. The germline V gene encodes CDR1 SGHNT and CDR2 YYREEE (reference sequence). This CDR3 is 16 amino acids long. CDR3 sequence reads: CASSSGLAGGRDTQYF. The CDR3, as DNA: TGTGCCAGCAGCTCGGGACTAGCGGGAGGGAGGGATACGCAGTACTTT.

This rearrangement joins TRBV2 to TRBJ1-3, with 7 bases that match TRBD1. Per the germline V gene, CDR1 is SNHLY and CDR2 is FYNNEI. CDR3 size: 14 residues. V shed 5 bases, J shed 4 bases, and the junction held 5 bases outside the gene matches. The CDR3 DNA reads TGTGCCAGCAGTCCACGACAGGGAGGAAACACCATATATTTT. Translating it yields CASSPRQGGNTIYF.

The chain joins TRBV28 to TRBJ2-7; 11 positions agree with TRBD1. V shed 6 bases, J shed 4 bases, and the junction held 11 bases outside the gene matches. The germline V gene has CDR1 MDHEN and CDR2 SYDVKM. The CDR3 has 16 amino acids. The CDR3 DNA reads as TGTGCCAGCAGGTCCCACACGTGGGACAGGGGGTACGAGCAGTACTTC. Translation gives CASRSHTWDRGYEQYF.

This clone is a singleton in its sample. This chain uses TRBV9 with TRBJ2-7; possible D gene TRBD1, 6 bases. Per germline, CDR1 SGDLS and CDR2 YYNGEE. V dropped 3 bases and J dropped 6 bases, with 16 bases sitting between them. CDR3 length: 14 amino acids. The chain's CDR3 is CASSARDTITEQYF. The CDR3, as DNA: TGTGCCAGCAGCGCCCGGGACACGATCACCGAGCAGTACTTC.

The V and J genes are TRBV9 and TRBJ2-3; D remains ambiguous. In germline, CDR1 is SGDLS, CDR2 YYNGEE. This CDR3 is built from 14 residues. V dropped 4 bases and J dropped 5 bases, with 14 bases sitting between them. For the CDR3, the DNA is TGTGCCAGCAGCCCCTTCGACTTGGGAGATACGCAGTATTTT. Translation gives CASSPFDLGDTQYF.

CDR3 loop: CSVEEGGADTQYF. In nucleotides, the CDR3 is TGCAGCGTTGAAGAAGGCGGGGCAGATACGCAGTATTTT. The rearrangement links TRBV29-1 to TRBJ2-3; D may be TRBD2 (6 bases). Between the trimmed V and J ends, which lost 0 bases and 4 bases, there was a span of 8 bases. Germline V lookup: CDR1 SQVTM, CDR2 ANQGSEA. This CDR3 has 13 residues.